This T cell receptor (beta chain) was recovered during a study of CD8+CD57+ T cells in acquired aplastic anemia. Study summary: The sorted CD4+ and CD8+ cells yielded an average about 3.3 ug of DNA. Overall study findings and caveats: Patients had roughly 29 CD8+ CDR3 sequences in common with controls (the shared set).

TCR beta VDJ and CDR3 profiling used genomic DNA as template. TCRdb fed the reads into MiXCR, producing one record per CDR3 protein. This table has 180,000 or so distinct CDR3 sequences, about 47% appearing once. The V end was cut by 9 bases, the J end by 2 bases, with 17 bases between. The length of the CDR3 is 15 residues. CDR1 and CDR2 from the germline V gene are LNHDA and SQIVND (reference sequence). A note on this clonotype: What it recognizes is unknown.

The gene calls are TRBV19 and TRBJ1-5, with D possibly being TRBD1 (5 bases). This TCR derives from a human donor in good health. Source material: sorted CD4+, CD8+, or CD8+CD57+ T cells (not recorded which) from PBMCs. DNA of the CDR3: TGTGCCAGGGGGACTTCTCCAACGGGCAATCAGCCCCAGCATTTT. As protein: CARGTSPTGNQPQHF.